Given below is one T cell receptor (beta chain) in context. What it binds is not known. Other DNA variants within this sample encode the same CDR3. This sample is drawn from a study of shared clonotypes between healthy human individuals. Notes on the study in general: Sharing across four donors was highest in naive CD4 (roughly 5%) and lowest in memory CD8 (0.4%). Naive subsets generally had larger estimated richness than memory subsets.

The protocol was immunoSEQ multiplex PCR, while the TCRdb copy is restricted to in-frame clones and leaves out a portion. Of some 2.1 million clones in the sample, around 95% are singletons; the top ten hold 0.1% to 0.15%. The sequenced material came from naive CD4+ T cells sorted from blood. Indicated subset: CD45RA+ positively selected. The TCR comes from a man between 18 and 29 years old in good health.

The CDR3 coding sequence is TGTGCCTGGAGAGGCCCGTACGAGCAGTACTTC. This codes for CAWRGPYEQYF. The chain links TRBV30 to TRBJ2-7; no definite D call. With 3 bases removed from V and 4 bases from J, the gap between germline ends came to 7 bases. Germline V lookup: CDR1 GTSNPN, CDR2 SVGIG (reference sequence). The CDR3 length is 11 residues.